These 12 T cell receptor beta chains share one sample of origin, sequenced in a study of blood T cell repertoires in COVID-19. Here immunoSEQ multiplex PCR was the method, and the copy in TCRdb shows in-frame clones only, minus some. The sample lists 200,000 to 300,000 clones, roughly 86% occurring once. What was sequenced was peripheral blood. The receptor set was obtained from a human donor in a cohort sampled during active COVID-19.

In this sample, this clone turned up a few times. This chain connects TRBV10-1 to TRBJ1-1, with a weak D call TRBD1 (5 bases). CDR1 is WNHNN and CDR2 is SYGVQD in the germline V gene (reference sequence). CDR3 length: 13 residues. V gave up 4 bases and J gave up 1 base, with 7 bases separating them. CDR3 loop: CASSGQGNTEAFF. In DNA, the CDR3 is TGCGCCAGCAGTGGCCAGGGGAACACTGAAGCTTTCTTT.

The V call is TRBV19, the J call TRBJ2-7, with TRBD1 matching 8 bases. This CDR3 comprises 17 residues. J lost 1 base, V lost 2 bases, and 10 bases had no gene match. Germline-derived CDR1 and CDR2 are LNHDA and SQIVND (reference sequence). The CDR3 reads CASSINPQGAPSYEQYF. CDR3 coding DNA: TGTGCCAGTAGTATAAACCCTCAGGGGGCGCCATCCTACGAGCAGTACTTC.

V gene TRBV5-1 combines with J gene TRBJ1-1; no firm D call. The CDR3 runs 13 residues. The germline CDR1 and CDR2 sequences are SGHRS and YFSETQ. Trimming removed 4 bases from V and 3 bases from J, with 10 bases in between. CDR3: CASSQLLDTEAFF. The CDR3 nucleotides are TGCGCCAGCAGCCAACTCTTGGACACTGAAGCTTTCTTT.

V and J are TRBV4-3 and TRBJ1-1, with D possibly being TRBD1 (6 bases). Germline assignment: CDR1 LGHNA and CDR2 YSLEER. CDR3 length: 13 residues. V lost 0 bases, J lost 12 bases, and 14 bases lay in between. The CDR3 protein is CASSQDRDIRTFF. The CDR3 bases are TGCGCCAGCAGCCAAGATCGGGACATTAGGACTTTCTTT.

CDR3 in DNA: TGTGCCAGCAGCTTGGGAACAGGAAATTCTAACTATGGCTACACCTTC. It codes for CASSLGTGNSNYGYTF. This chain connects TRBV5-6 to TRBJ1-2; perhaps TRBD1 as D (5 bases). V shed 0 bases and J shed 0 bases, with 12 bases lying between them. This CDR3 comprises 16 residues. Germline V gene data show CDR1 as SGHDT and CDR2 as YYEEEE.

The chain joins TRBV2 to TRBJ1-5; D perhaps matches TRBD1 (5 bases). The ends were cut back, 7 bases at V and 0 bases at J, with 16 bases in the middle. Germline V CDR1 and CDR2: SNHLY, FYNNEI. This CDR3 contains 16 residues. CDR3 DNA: TGTGCCAGCACCGGGCCGACAGTCCATAGCAATCAGCCCCAGCATTTT. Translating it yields CASTGPTVHSNQPQHF.

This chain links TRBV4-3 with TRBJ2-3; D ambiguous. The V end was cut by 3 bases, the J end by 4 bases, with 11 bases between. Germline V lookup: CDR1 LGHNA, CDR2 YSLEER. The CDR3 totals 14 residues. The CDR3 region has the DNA TGCGCCAGCAGCCACCCTGGCGGCCCAGATACGCAGTATTTT. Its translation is CASSHPGGPDTQYF.

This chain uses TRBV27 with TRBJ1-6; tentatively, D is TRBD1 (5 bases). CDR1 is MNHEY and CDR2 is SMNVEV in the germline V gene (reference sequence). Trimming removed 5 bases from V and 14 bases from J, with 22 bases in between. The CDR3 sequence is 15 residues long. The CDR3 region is CASSETTDTFEALHF. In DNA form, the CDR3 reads TGTGCCAGCAGTGAAACGACGGACACTTTTGAAGCCCTCCACTTT.

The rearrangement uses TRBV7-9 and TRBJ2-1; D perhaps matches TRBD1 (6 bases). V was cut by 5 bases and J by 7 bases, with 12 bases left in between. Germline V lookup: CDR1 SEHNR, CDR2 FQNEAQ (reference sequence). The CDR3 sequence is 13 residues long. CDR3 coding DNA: TGTGCCAGCAGCCTACAGGGTAGAAATGAGCAGTTCTTC. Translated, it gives CASSLQGRNEQFF.

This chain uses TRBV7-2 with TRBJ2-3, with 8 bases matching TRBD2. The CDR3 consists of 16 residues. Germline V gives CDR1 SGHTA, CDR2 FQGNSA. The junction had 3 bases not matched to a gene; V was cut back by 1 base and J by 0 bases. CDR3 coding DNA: TGTGCCAGCAGCTTAGTGGGCGGGGGGAGCACAGATACGCAGTATTTT. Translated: CASSLVGGGSTDTQYF.

CDR3 residues: CASSFELTNYGYTF. Here the CDR3 DNA reads TGTGCCAGCAGCTTCGAGTTAACGAACTATGGCTACACCTTC. The chain combines TRBV11-2 with TRBJ1-2; D is undetermined. Looked up from germline, CDR1 is SGHAT and CDR2 is FQNNGV. CDR3 length equals 14 residues. V lost 3 bases and J lost 2, with 10 bases in between.

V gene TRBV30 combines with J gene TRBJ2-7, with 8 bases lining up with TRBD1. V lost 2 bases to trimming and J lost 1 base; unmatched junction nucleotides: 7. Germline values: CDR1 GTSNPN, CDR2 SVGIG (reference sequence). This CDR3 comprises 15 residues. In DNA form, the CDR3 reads TGTGCCTGGAGTAGAGCCGGGACAGGTTCCTACGAGCAGTACTTC. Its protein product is CAWSRAGTGSYEQYF.